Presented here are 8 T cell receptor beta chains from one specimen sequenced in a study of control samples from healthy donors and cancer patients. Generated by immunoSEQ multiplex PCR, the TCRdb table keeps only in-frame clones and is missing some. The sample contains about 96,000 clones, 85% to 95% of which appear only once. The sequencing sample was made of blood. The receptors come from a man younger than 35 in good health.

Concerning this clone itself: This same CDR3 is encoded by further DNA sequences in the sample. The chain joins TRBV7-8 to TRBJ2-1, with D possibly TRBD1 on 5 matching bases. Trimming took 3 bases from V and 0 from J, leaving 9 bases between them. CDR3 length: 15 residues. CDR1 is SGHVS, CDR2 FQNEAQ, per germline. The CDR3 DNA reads TGTGCCAGCAGCTTGCAGGGCGGCTCCTACAATGAGCAGTTCTTC. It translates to CASSLQGGSYNEQFF.

CDR3 DNA: TGTGCCAGCTCAACAAGCGGAGGTTGGACCTACGAGCAGTACTTC. This encodes CASSTSGGWTYEQYF. The genes are TRBV18 and TRBJ2-7; D is perhaps TRBD2 (5 bases). The CDR3 runs to 15 residues. With 5 bases removed from V and 2 bases from J, the gap between germline ends came to 16 bases. Per the germline V gene, CDR1 is KGHSH and CDR2 is LQKENI. The full variable domain, completed using reference TRBV18 and TRBJ2-7, is NAGVMQNPRHLVRRRGQEARLRCSPMKGHSHVYWYRQLPEEGLKFMVYLQKENIIDESGMPKERFSAEFPKEGPSILRIQQVVRGDSAAYFCASSTSGGWTYEQYFGPGTRLTVT.

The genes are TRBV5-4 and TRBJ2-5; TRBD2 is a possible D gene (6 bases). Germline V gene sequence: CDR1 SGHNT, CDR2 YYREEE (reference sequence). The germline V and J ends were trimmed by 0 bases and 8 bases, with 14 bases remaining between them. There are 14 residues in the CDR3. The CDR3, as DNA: TGTGCCAGCAGCTTGGCCGGGACTCCTGACACCCAGTACTTC. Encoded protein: CASSLAGTPDTQYF.

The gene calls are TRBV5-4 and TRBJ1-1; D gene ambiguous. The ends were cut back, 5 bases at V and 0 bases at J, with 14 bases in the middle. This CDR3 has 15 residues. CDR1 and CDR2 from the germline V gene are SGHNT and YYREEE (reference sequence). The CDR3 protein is CASSFRRFMNTEAFF. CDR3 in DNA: TGTGCCAGCAGTTTTCGTCGATTTATGAACACTGAAGCTTTCTTT.

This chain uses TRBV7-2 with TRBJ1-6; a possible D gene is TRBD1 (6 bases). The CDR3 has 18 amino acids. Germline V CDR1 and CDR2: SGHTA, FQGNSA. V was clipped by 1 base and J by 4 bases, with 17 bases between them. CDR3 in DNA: TGTGCCAGCAGCTTAGTCGATGCGGGGGCTATTTATAATTCACCCCTCCACTTT. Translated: CASSLVDAGAIYNSPLHF.

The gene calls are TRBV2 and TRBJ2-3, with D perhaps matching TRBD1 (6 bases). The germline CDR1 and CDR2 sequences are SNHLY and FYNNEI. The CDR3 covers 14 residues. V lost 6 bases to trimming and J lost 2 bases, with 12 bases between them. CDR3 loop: CASRVDSDTDTQYF. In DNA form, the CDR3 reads TGTGCCAGCAGGGTGGACAGTGACACAGATACGCAGTATTTT.

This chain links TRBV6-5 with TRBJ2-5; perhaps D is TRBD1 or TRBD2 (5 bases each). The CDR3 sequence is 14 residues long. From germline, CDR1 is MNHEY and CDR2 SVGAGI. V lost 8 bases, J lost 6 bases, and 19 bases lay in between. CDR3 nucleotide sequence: TGTGCCAGCCGGGTGGTTGGGGGTAAGAAGACCCAGTACTTC. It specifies CASRVVGGKKTQYF.

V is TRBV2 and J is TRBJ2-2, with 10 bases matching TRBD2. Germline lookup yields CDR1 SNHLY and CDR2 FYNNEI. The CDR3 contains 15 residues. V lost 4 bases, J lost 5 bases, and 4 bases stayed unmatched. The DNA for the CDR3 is TGTGCCAGCAGTGGTCTAGCGGGAGAGACCGGGGAGCTGTTTTTT. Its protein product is CASSGLAGETGELFF.